This T cell receptor (beta chain) was obtained from a study of cytomegalovirus exposure and HLA in healthy donors. Study information: A prior study identified 117 million unique TCR beta sequences from roughly 180 million T cells. Tens of millions of unique TCRs from HLA-typed donors made up an early data release. Ancestry clustering placed around four fifths of more than 350 genotyped donors in the Caucasian-associated cluster.

CDR3 length: 14 residues. Between the trimmed V and J ends, which lost 1 base and 13 bases, there was a span of 14 bases. Germline lookup yields CDR1 SGHTA and CDR2 FQGNSA. 13 Jbeta primers and 60 Vbeta primers were used for the PCR. TCRdb keeps only in-frame clones here, not all; method: immunoSEQ multiplex PCR. The sample includes 100,000 to 150,000 clones, 70% to 85% of them seen just once. This TCR derives from a male donor in good health and CMV-seropositive. The chain has TRBV7-2 and TRBJ2-6; no clear D gene. The sample consisted of PBMCs. The CDR3: CASSLVGWRSVLTF. The CDR3 nucleotides are TGTGCCAGCAGCTTAGTGGGTTGGCGGTCGGTCCTGACTTTC.